The 15 T cell receptor beta chains listed next were all sequenced from one sample in a study of T-cell reconstitution after alpha-beta-depleted transplantation in children. For TCRbeta, the library was prepared with unique molecular identifiers. In TCRdb, the PCR reads were re-called with MiXCR into one record per CDR3 protein. The sample lists about 830,000 distinct CDR3 sequences; approximately 15% were seen once. The sample in question was PBMCs, mostly from graft donor cells, obtained 360 days after TCRalphabeta/CD19-depleted stem cell transplant. The receptors originated from a male patient younger than 18 who had a stem cell transplant for acute lymphoblastic leukemia, so the T cells may come from the graft donor.

This clonotype came up a few times. The chain couples TRBV7-9 to TRBJ2-2; D might be TRBD1 (5 bases). V dropped 6 bases and J dropped 6 bases, with 11 bases sitting between them. Germline CDR1 reads SEHNR; CDR2 reads FQNEAQ (reference sequence). The length of the CDR3 is 13 residues. CDR3 sequence reads: CASSPDMAGELFF. CDR3 bases: TGTGCCAGCAGTCCGGACATGGCCGGGGAGCTGTTTTTT.

This clonotype was seen only a few times. The chain has TRBV20-1 and TRBJ2-5; 13 nucleotides match TRBD2. Germline V CDR1 and CDR2: DFQATT, SNEGSKA (reference sequence). The CDR3 is 15 residues long. Unmatched junction bases numbered 6, after V lost 6 bases and J lost 2 bases. CDR3 in amino acids: CSALRTSGRQETQYF. CDR3 nucleotide sequence: TGCAGTGCCCTACGGACTAGCGGGAGACAAGAGACCCAGTACTTC.

In its sample, this clonotype was seen a few times. J is TRBJ1-5 and V is TRBV20-1; a possible D gene is TRBD1 (6 bases). There are 16 residues in the CDR3. V dropped 3 bases and J dropped 1 base, with 16 bases sitting between them. The germline V gene has CDR1 DFQATT and CDR2 SNEGSKA (reference sequence). As DNA, the CDR3 is TGCAGTGCTAGTGGGGGCAGGGGTAGGAGCAATCAGCCCCAGCATTTT. This translates into CSASGGRGRSNQPQHF.

This clonotype was counted between two and nine times. The CDR3 nucleotides read TGTGCCAGCTCTACCCTTACGATTCGCGGGAGAGGGGACAATGAGCAGTTCTTC. Its protein is CASSTLTIRGRGDNEQFF. The chain employs TRBV18 and TRBJ2-1; 7 bases fit TRBD2. Per germline, CDR1 KGHSH and CDR2 LQKENI. This CDR3 has 18 residues. With V trimmed by 6 bases and J by 5 bases, 19 bases remained unmatched. The whole variable domain, filled in from reference TRBV18 and TRBJ2-1, reads NAGVMQNPRHLVRRRGQEARLRCSPMKGHSHVYWYRQLPEEGLKFMVYLQKENIIDESGMPKERFSAEFPKEGPSILRIQQVVRGDSAAYFCASSTLTIRGRGDNEQFFGPGTRLTVL.

This clonotype was picked up a small number of times. This chain links TRBV12-3 or TRBV12-4 with TRBJ1-1; D not resolved. Trimming cost V 6 bases and J 2 bases, with 19 bases left between them. The CDR3 has 16 residues. CDR3 loop: CASSPPPRRINTEAFF. Written as DNA, the CDR3 is TGTGCCAGCAGCCCACCTCCCAGGAGGATTAACACTGAAGCTTTCTTT.

This clonotype was seen a few times. The V gene is TRBV5-1, the J gene TRBJ2-3, with 14 bases matching TRBD2. The CDR3 covers 16 residues. After removal of 4 bases from V and 4 bases from J, the junction contained 5 bases not matched to a gene. Germline CDR1 is SGHRS and CDR2 is YFSETQ. The CDR3 DNA reads TGCGCCAGCAGCGAGGGACTAGCGGGAGTCTCAGATACGCAGTATTTT. It translates to CASSEGLAGVSDTQYF.

This chain links TRBV4-1 with TRBJ2-5; D not resolved. V was clipped by 0 bases and J by 1 base, with 9 bases between them. This CDR3 has 15 amino acids. Looked up from germline, CDR1 is MGHRA and CDR2 is YSYEKL. CDR3 nucleotides: TGCGCCAGCAGCCAAGATAGGGCTACCCAAGAGACCCAGTACTTC. This encodes CASSQDRATQETQYF.

The genes are TRBV10-3 and TRBJ2-3, with D tentatively TRBD1 (6 bases). V was clipped by 4 bases and J by 2 bases, with 19 bases between them. Germline V CDR1 and CDR2: ENHRY, SYGVKD. This CDR3 comprises 17 residues. CDR3 bases: TGTGCCATCAGTGGTAAAAAGACAGGCACAACCACAGATACGCAGTATTTT. Translating it yields CAISGKKTGTTTDTQYF.

The V and J genes are TRBV4-2 and TRBJ2-7; maybe TRBD1 (5 bases). Per the germline V gene, CDR1 is LGHNA and CDR2 is YNFKEQ. The V end lost 1 base, the J end lost 4 bases, and 8 bases lay between the germline ends. This CDR3 is 13 amino acids long. CDR3 sequence: CASSQAHRYEQYF. Here the CDR3 DNA reads TGTGCCAGCAGCCAAGCTCACAGGTACGAGCAGTACTTC.

This clonotype was detected ten times or more. The CDR3: CSARRAGEVTGELFF. For the CDR3, the DNA is TGCAGTGCTAGACGTGCGGGAGAGGTCACCGGGGAGCTGTTTTTT. The chain employs TRBV20-1 and TRBJ2-2, with 7 bases that match TRBD2. CDR1 and CDR2 (germline): DFQATT, SNEGSKA (reference sequence). V gave up 2 bases and J gave up 4 bases; unmatched junction bases: 7. There are 15 residues in the CDR3.

This clonotype occurred many times. The chain recombines TRBV5-1 with TRBJ2-1; unclear D gene. There are 16 residues in the CDR3. Trimming removed 3 bases from V and 2 bases from J, with 15 bases in between. The V gene's germline CDR1 is SGHRS and CDR2 YFSETQ. CDR3 protein: CASSSTPTATYNEQFF. Here the CDR3 DNA reads TGCGCCAGCAGCTCTACTCCGACGGCTACCTACAATGAGCAGTTCTTC.

The rearrangement joins TRBV18 to TRBJ2-7; 9 bases are a match to TRBD2. J was trimmed by 2 bases and V by 3 bases; bases with no gene match: 5. Germline V CDR1 and CDR2: KGHSH, LQKENI. The CDR3 covers 15 residues. The CDR3 spells CASSPSSGAPYEQYF. CDR3 in DNA: TGTGCCAGCTCACCGTCTAGCGGGGCACCCTACGAGCAGTACTTC.

In its sample, this clonotype was seen once. The genes are TRBV4-1 and TRBJ2-7; no firm D call. Germline-derived CDR1 and CDR2 are MGHRA and YSYEKL. CDR3 length: 14 residues. Trimming removed 4 bases at V and 4 bases at J, with 14 bases between. In nucleotides, the CDR3 is TGCGCCAGCAGCCCCCGCGATTACCGATACGAGCAGTACTTC. Protein: CASSPRDYRYEQYF.

The CDR3 here is CASRPRTSGMQYF. CDR3 nucleotides: TGTGCCAGCAGACCTCGGACTAGCGGAATGCAGTATTTT. V is TRBV12-3 or TRBV12-4 and J is TRBJ2-3; 10 bases align to TRBD2. The CDR3 has 13 amino acids. V shed 6 bases, J shed 11 bases, and the junction held 8 bases outside the gene matches.

V and J are TRBV10-3 and TRBJ1-6, with 7 bases matching TRBD1. In germline, CDR1 is ENHRY, CDR2 SYGVKD. V was clipped by 0 bases and J by 0 bases; unmatched bases: 14. There are 21 residues in the CDR3. This CDR3 reads CAISESALLPQGSSYNSPLHF. DNA for the CDR3: TGTGCCATCAGTGAGTCGGCCCTACTCCCACAGGGGAGCTCCTATAATTCACCCCTCCACTTT.